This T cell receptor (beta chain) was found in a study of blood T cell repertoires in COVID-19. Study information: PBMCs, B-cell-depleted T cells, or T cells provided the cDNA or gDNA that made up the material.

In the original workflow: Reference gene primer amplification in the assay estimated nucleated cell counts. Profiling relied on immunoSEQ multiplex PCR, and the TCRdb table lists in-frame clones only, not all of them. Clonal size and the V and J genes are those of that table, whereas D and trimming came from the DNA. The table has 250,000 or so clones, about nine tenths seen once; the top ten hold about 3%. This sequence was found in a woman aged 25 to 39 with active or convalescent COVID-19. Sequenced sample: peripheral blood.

The DNA of the CDR3 is TGTGCCTGGGGTTACCGGGACAGTTTTAAAGAGACCCAGTACTTC. It encodes CAWGYRDSFKETQYF. This chain joins TRBV30 and TRBJ2-5; 7 bases agree with TRBD1. The CDR3 contains 15 residues. The junction had 12 bases not matched to a gene; V was cut back by 5 bases and J by 3 bases. Germline CDR1 reads GTSNPN; CDR2 reads SVGIG (reference sequence). Looking up the rest from reference TRBV30 and TRBJ2-5 gives the full variable domain: SQTIHQWPATLVQPVGSPLSLECTVEGTSNPNLYWYRQAAGRGLQLLFYSVGIGQISSEVPQNLSASRPQDRQFILSSKKLLLSDSGFYLCAWGYRDSFKETQYFGPGTRLLVL.